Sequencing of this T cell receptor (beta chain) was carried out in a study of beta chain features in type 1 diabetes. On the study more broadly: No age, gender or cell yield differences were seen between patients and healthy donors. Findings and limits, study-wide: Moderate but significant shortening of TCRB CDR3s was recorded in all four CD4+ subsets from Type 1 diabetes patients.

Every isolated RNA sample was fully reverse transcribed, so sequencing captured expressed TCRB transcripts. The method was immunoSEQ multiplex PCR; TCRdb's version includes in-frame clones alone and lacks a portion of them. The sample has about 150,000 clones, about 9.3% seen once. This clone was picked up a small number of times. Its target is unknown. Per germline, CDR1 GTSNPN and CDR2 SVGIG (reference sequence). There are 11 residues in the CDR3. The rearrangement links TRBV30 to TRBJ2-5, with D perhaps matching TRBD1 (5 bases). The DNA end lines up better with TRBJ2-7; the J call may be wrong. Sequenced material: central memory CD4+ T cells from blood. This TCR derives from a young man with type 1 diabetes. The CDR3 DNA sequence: TGTGCCTGGACAGGGTCGGACGAGCAGTACTTC. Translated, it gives CAWTGSDEQYF.